These 10 T cell receptor beta chains were all obtained from the same sample, sequenced in a study of CXCR3-negative and CXCR3-positive naive CD8 T cells. cDNA libraries for TRB were generated by 5' RACE incorporating UMI labels. TCRdb re-called the 5' RACE reads and gives one entry per CDR3 protein, without DNA. The listing contains tens of thousands of distinct CDR3 sequences. Sequenced input: memory CD8+ T cells from blood. The receptor set was obtained from a human donor in good health. Some clones in this sample may be carry-over from other donors' samples.

This sequence joins TRBV28 and TRBJ1-5; the D call from TCRdb, TRBD1, cannot be confirmed without DNA. The CDR3 consists of 12 residues. Germline loops: CDR1 MDHEN, CDR2 SYDVKM. Here the CDR3 reads CASMRSWEPQHF.

The CDR3 here is CATSRVFDENEQFF. This chain uses TRBV15 with TRBJ2-1. Germline V gene sequence: CDR1 LNHNV, CDR2 YYDKDF (reference sequence). This CDR3 is built from 14 residues.

This chain connects TRBV7-2 to TRBJ2-2; the TCRdb D gene call, TRBD2, has no DNA to confirm it. Germline lookup yields CDR1 SGHTA and CDR2 FQGNSA. This CDR3 has 15 residues. The CDR3 loop reads CASSLMGVDTGELFF.

The CDR3 loop reads CASSLGLAVGELFF. The chain joins TRBV5-5 to TRBJ2-2. The CDR3 is made up of 14 amino acids. CDR1 is SGHKS and CDR2 is YYEKEE in the germline V gene (reference sequence).

V usage is TRBV4-3 and J usage is TRBJ1-1. The CDR3 spans 16 residues. Per germline, CDR1 LGHNA and CDR2 YSLEER. The CDR3 spells CASSQGAWGLSTEAFF.

The gene calls are TRBV27 and TRBJ2-1. CDR1 is MNHEY and CDR2 is SMNVEV in the germline V gene (reference sequence). This CDR3 spans 13 amino acids. The CDR3 reads CASSKVAYNEQFF.

The chain recombines TRBV12-3 or TRBV12-4 with TRBJ1-3. The CDR3 covers 15 residues. This CDR3 reads CASSPGGVSGNTIYF.

V usage is TRBV5-6 and J usage is TRBJ1-2; the D call of TRBD1 rests on TCRdb alone, since no DNA is present to check it. The germline gives CDR1 SGHDT, CDR2 YYEEEE. This CDR3 is built from 14 residues. This CDR3 reads CASSSGAGVYGYTF. The whole variable domain, filled in from reference TRBV5-6 and TRBJ1-2, reads DAGVTQSPTHLIKTRGQQVTLRCSPKSGHDTVSWYQQALGQGPQFIFQYYEEEERQRGNFPDRFSGHQFPNYSSELNVNALLLGDSALYLCASSSGAGVYGYTFGSGTRLTVV.

This chain joins TRBV29-1 and TRBJ2-7; without DNA, the TCRdb call of TRBD2 cannot be checked. The CDR3 is 13 residues long. Germline loops: CDR1 SQVTM, CDR2 ANQGSEA. The CDR3 loop is CSVGEGLLYEQYF.

This clonotype is medium-sized (0.01 to 0.1%) by frequency. The genes are TRBV5-1 and TRBJ1-1. The germline V gene has CDR1 SGHRS and CDR2 YFSETQ. CDR3 length: 13 amino acids. The CDR3 here is CASSSTVNTEAFF.